The next 6 T cell receptor beta chains were all read from a single sample in a study of T and B cells in COVID-19 patients. TRB was amplified from about 240-490 ng of blood genomic DNA. Multiplex PCR with BIOMED2 TRB-A/B primer pools amplified TRB rearrangements. TCRdb passed the multiplex PCR reads through MiXCR, listing each CDR3 protein once. The data contain 6,000 or so distinct CDR3 sequences, roughly 27% of them seen just once; the ten biggest clones take up roughly 10%. Sequencing input: blood. The receptor set was obtained from a human donor with active COVID-19.

Only a few counts were recorded for this clonotype. The V gene is TRBV5-6, the J gene TRBJ1-1; tentatively, D is TRBD1 (5 bases). Germline assignment: CDR1 SGHDT and CDR2 YYEEEE. This CDR3 has 14 amino acids. Trimming shortened V by 0 bases and J by 5 bases, and 11 bases separated the two germline ends. CDR3 region: CASSLGQWGTEAFF. The DNA for the CDR3 is TGTGCCAGCAGCTTGGGACAGTGGGGGACTGAAGCTTTCTTT. The variable domain in full, completed from reference TRBV5-6 and TRBJ1-1, reads DAGVTQSPTHLIKTRGQQVTLRCSPKSGHDTVSWYQQALGQGPQFIFQYYEEEERQRGNFPDRFSGHQFPNYSSELNVNALLLGDSALYLCASSLGQWGTEAFFGQGTRLTVV.

This clonotype is deemed medium-sized (0.01 to 0.1%). This chain connects TRBV15 to TRBJ2-4; D possibly corresponds to TRBD1 (5 bases). V dropped 3 bases and J dropped 1 base, with 13 bases sitting between them. The CDR3 spans 16 residues. Per the germline V gene, CDR1 is LNHNV and CDR2 is YYDKDF (reference sequence). CDR3 sequence (DNA): TGTGCCACCAGCAGGGGAACAGGTTTCGCCAAAAACATTCAGTACTTC. Protein product: CATSRGTGFAKNIQYF. The whole variable domain, remainder taken from reference TRBV15 and TRBJ2-4, is DAMVIQNPRYQVTQFGKPVTLSCSQTLNHNVMYWYQQKSSQAPKLLFHYYDKDFNNEADTPDNFQSRRPNTSFCFLDIRSPGLGDTAMYLCATSRGTGFAKNIQYFGAGTRLSVL.

V gene TRBV7-2 combines with J gene TRBJ1-5; TRBD1 matches 8 bases. V trimming: 5 bases; J trimming: 4 bases; junction bases outside the gene matches: 13. Germline CDR1 is SGHTA and CDR2 is FQGNSA. CDR3 length: 17 residues. CDR3 in amino acids: CASSPHRGGLRNQPQHF. The CDR3 DNA reads TGTGCCAGCAGCCCACACAGGGGGGGGTTAAGGAATCAGCCCCAGCATTTT.

The genes are TRBV11-2 and TRBJ2-5, with D tentatively TRBD2 (6 bases). The V and J ends lost 2 bases and 2 bases respectively, with 12 bases between them. Germline V gene lookup returns CDR1 SGHAT and CDR2 FQNNGV. The CDR3 is 15 residues long. CDR3 amino acids: CASSLSSGGQETQYF. The DNA of the CDR3 is TGTGCCAGCAGCTTATCTTCCGGGGGACAAGAGACCCAGTACTTC.

This clonotype is medium-sized by share. This chain connects TRBV12-3 or TRBV12-4 to TRBJ1-1; TRBD1 matches at 8 bases. J gave up 7 bases and V 3 bases, and 4 bases lay outside the gene matches. The CDR3 spans 13 residues. CDR3 nucleotide sequence: TGTGCCAGCAGTTTGACAGGGGTTGGTGAAGCTTTCTTT. This translates into CASSLTGVGEAFF.

This clonotype is labeled as medium-sized. CDR3 coding DNA: TGTGCCAGCAGAAACATCCTAGCGGGAGAGGCCGGGGAGCTGTTTTTT. It yields the protein CASRNILAGEAGELFF. V and J are TRBV6-5 and TRBJ2-2; 10 bases align to TRBD2. The V gene's germline CDR1 is MNHEY and CDR2 SVGAGI. The CDR3 is 16 amino acids. V lost 6 bases, J lost 6 bases, and 10 bases stayed unmatched.